What follows are 17 T cell receptor beta chains derived from one specimen sequenced in a study of T cells in Graves' hyperthyroidism and ophthalmopathy. RNA transcripts yielded amplified TCR beta CDR3 regions. Carried out on the TCR CDR3, a first-round RT-PCR used the HTBI primer set. In TCRdb, the multiplex PCR reads were re-called with MiXCR into one record per CDR3 protein. The sample lists approximately 380,000 distinct CDR3 sequences, approximately 17% occurring once. Sequenced sample: blood. All receptors derive from a man in his late teens or twenties with Graves' ophthalmopathy.

This clonotype has only a few counts. This chain links TRBV7-9 with TRBJ2-3; D is unresolved. Trimming took off 9 bases at V and 4 bases at J, with 14 bases between the two ends. Germline V lookup: CDR1 SEHNR, CDR2 FQNEAQ (reference sequence). The CDR3 covers 13 residues. The CDR3 DNA sequence: TGTGCCAGTAGTCCCGAACCCCCAGATACGCAGTATTTT. Amino acids: CASSPEPPDTQYF.

This clonotype was seen ten or more times. V usage is TRBV3-1 and J usage is TRBJ2-7; TRBD1 might be the D (5 bases). The CDR3 spans 16 residues. Germline assignment: CDR1 LGHDT and CDR2 YNNKEL (reference sequence). Trimming shortened V by 0 bases and J by 7 bases, and 19 bases separated the two germline ends. CDR3 DNA sequence: TGTGCCAGCAGCCAAGATTCGCAGGGCGAAACACTGGAGCAGTACTTC. This encodes CASSQDSQGETLEQYF.

This clonotype was seen ten or more times. This chain links TRBV4-1 with TRBJ1-2; 8 bases are shared with TRBD1. There are 14 residues in the CDR3. Germline assignment: CDR1 MGHRA and CDR2 YSYEKL. The junction had 2 bases not matched to a gene; V was cut back by 1 base and J by 4 bases. CDR3 protein: CASSQGDRGYGYTF. The CDR3 DNA is TGCGCCAGCAGCCAAGGTGACAGGGGCTATGGCTACACCTTC.

This clonotype was recorded many times. The chain links TRBV11-2 to TRBJ2-7; D is undetermined. The germline V and J ends were trimmed by 0 bases and 0 bases, with 12 bases remaining between them. Germline assignment: CDR1 SGHAT and CDR2 FQNNGV. The CDR3 is 16 amino acids. The CDR3 sequence is CASSLDVDTFSYEQYF. Written as DNA, the CDR3 is TGTGCCAGCAGCTTAGATGTAGACACGTTCTCCTACGAGCAGTACTTC.

Details on this clonotype: Given a much more abundant clone one base away, this may be a read error. The chain combines TRBV6-1 with TRBJ1-4; D unresolved. The CDR3 sequence is 16 residues long. CDR1 and CDR2 (germline): MNHNS, SASEGT. V was clipped by 8 bases and J by 0 bases, with 16 bases between them. CDR3 nucleotide sequence: TGTGCCAGCGGTCCCCCTAGGCTCACAACTAATGAAAAACTGTTTTTT. Translation gives CASGPPRLTTNEKLFF.

This clonotype was seen a handful of times. This chain's CDR3 is CASSLADPTYNEQFF. In DNA, the CDR3 is TGTGCCAGCAGTTTAGCGGACCCAACGTACAATGAGCAGTTCTTC. The gene calls are TRBV12-3 or TRBV12-4 and TRBJ2-1; D is unclear. Trimming shortened V by 0 bases and J by 4 bases, and 10 bases separated the two germline ends. CDR3 length: 15 amino acids.

This clonotype was counted many times. The chain couples TRBV11-2 to TRBJ1-1; 8 nucleotides line up with TRBD1. This CDR3 contains 17 residues. V dropped 1 base and J dropped 5; count of bases not matched to a gene: 12. The germline gives CDR1 SGHAT, CDR2 FQNNGV. The CDR3 here is CASSLAPRQGAGTEAFF. The CDR3 DNA follows: TGTGCCAGCAGCTTAGCCCCTCGCCAGGGGGCCGGGACTGAAGCTTTCTTT.

This clonotype was counted many times. This rearrangement joins TRBV3-1 to TRBJ2-4, with D maybe TRBD2 (5 bases). Trimming pared 6 bases from V and 9 bases from J, leaving 12 bases between. The CDR3 has 12 residues. Germline assignment: CDR1 LGHDT and CDR2 YNNKEL (reference sequence). CDR3 region: CASRHSEGIQYF. CDR3 DNA sequence: TGTGCCAGCAGGCATAGTGAGGGCATTCAGTACTTC.

This clonotype was seen only a few times. The J gene is TRBJ1-2, the V gene TRBV6-1; D is unresolved. This CDR3 region has 13 residues. The V gene lost 3 bases and the J gene lost 2 bases, with 7 bases spanning the gap. Germline loops: CDR1 MNHNS, CDR2 SASEGT. In DNA, the CDR3 is TGTGCCAGCAGTGACCCCACGAACTATGGCTACACCTTC. This codes for CASSDPTNYGYTF.

This chain uses TRBV9 with TRBJ1-2, with a weak D call TRBD1 (5 bases). From germline, CDR1 is SGDLS and CDR2 YYNGEE. The CDR3 length is 14 residues. With 5 bases removed from V and 0 bases from J, the gap between germline ends came to 11 bases. The DNA for the CDR3 is TGTGCCAGCAGTCAGGGACGGACTAACTATGGCTACACCTTC. This codes for CASSQGRTNYGYTF.

This chain uses TRBV28 with TRBJ2-3, with 7 bases fitting TRBD2. CDR1 and CDR2 from the germline V gene are MDHEN and SYDVKM. The J segment lost 3 bases and the V segment lost 5 bases, leaving 11 bases of the junction unmatched. CDR3 length equals 16 residues. In DNA, the CDR3 is TGTGCCAGCAGTCCGCGGGAGCTTCGGGTAACAGATACGCAGTATTTT. As protein: CASSPRELRVTDTQYF. The variable domain in full, completed from reference TRBV28 and TRBJ2-3, reads DVKVTQSSRYLVKRTGEKVFLECVQDMDHENMFWYRQDPGLGLRLIYFSYDVKMKEKGDIPEGYSVSREKKERFSLILESASTNQTSMYLCASSPRELRVTDTQYFGPGTRLTVL.

The chain employs TRBV6-2 or TRBV6-3 and TRBJ2-2; 7 bases align to TRBD2. The CDR3 contains 13 residues. Germline-derived CDR1 and CDR2 are MNHEY and SVGEGT. The CDR3 sequence: CALGGGYTGELFF. Written as DNA, the CDR3 is TGTGCTCTCGGCGGGGGATACACCGGGGAGCTGTTTTTT.

CDR3 region: CAISERLRDGNEQFF. The DNA of the CDR3 is TGTGCCATCAGTGAGAGGCTCCGCGACGGCAATGAGCAGTTCTTC. V gene TRBV10-3 combines with J gene TRBJ2-1, with D unclear. This CDR3 contains 15 residues. From germline, CDR1 is ENHRY and CDR2 SYGVKD. The V end was cut by 2 bases, the J end by 6 bases, with 14 bases between.

As to this clonotype: Germline is not matched at one junction end, which may reflect a read error. V gene TRBV29-1 combines with J gene TRBJ1-1, with D unclear. The CDR3 loop spans 10 amino acids. The germline V gene encodes CDR1 SQVTM and CDR2 ANQGSEA. Written as DNA, the CDR3 is TGCAGCGTTGTAAACACTGAAGCTTCCTTT. Translation gives CSVVNTEASF. The full variable domain, its missing parts supplied by reference TRBV29-1 and TRBJ1-1, is SAVISQKPSRDICQRGTSLTIQCQVDSQVTMMFWYRQQPGQSLTLIATANQGSEATYESGFVIDKFPISRPNLTFSTLTVSNMSPEDSSIYLCSVVNTEASFGQGTRLTVV.

The chain links TRBV27 to TRBJ1-1, with a weak D call TRBD1 (5 bases). Germline values: CDR1 MNHEY, CDR2 SMNVEV (reference sequence). This CDR3 spans 15 amino acids. V gave up 0 bases and J gave up 1 base, with 9 bases separating them. The DNA of the CDR3 is TGTGCCAGCAGTTTATCTCAGGGTCAGAACACTGAAGCTTTCTTT. This codes for CASSLSQGQNTEAFF.

This chain joins TRBV3-1 and TRBJ1-2; TRBD1 matches 7 bases. Germline CDR1 LGHDT, CDR2 YNNKEL (reference sequence). This CDR3 region has 13 residues. The J segment lost 6 bases and the V segment lost 4 bases, leaving 5 bases of the junction unmatched. CDR3 bases: TGTGCCAGCAGCCTATCCGGGACAGATGGCTACACCTTC. Translation: CASSLSGTDGYTF.

This sequence joins TRBV20-1 and TRBJ2-7; 7 bases map to TRBD1. In germline, CDR1 is DFQATT, CDR2 SNEGSKA (reference sequence). With V trimmed by 6 bases and J by 5 bases, 7 bases remained unmatched. The CDR3 length is 12 residues. The CDR3 sequence: CSATGTVHEQYF. The CDR3 DNA follows: TGCAGTGCAACCGGGACAGTCCACGAGCAGTACTTC.